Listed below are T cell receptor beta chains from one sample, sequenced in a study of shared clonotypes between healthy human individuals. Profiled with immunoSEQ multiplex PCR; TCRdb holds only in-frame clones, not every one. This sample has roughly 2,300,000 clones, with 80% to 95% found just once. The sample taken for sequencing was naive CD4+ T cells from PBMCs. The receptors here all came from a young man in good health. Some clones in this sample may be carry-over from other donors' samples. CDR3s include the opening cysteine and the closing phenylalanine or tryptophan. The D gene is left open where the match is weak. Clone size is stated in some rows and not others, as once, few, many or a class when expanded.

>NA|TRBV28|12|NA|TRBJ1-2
CAISGIGYGYTF
TGTGCCATATCGGGGATTGGCTATGGCTACACCTTC
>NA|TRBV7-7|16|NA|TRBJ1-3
CASSSGLLNSGNTIYF
TGTGCCAGCAGCTCCGGACTGCTAAACTCTGGAAACACCATATATTTT
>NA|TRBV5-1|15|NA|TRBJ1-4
CASTEGGRANEKLFF
TGCGCCAGCACCGAGGGGGGCCGGGCTAATGAAAAACTGTTTTTT
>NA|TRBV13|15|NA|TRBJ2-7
CASSPLRETLTVQYF
TGTGCCAGCAGTCCGTTGCGCGAGACACTTACGGTGCAGTACTTC
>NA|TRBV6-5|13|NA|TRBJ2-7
CASSAGASYEQYF
TGTGCCAGCTCGGCGGGGGCCAGCTACGAGCAGTACTTC
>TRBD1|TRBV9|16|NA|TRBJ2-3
CASSGSGTGATDTQYF
TGTGCCAGCAGCGGATCCGGGACAGGGGCCACAGATACGCAGTATTTT
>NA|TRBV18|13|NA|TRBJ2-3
CASSPLPTDTQYF
TGTGCCAGCTCACCCCTCCCCACAGATACGCAGTATTTT
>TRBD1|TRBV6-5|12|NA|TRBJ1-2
CASSDRGYGYAF
TGTGCCAGCAGTGACAGGGGCTATGGCTACGCCTTC
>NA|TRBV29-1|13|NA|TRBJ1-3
CSVAGYSGNTIYF
TGCAGCGTTGCGGGGTACTCTGGAAACACCATATATTTT
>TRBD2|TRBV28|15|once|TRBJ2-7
CASSLGGRAPYEQYF
TGTGCCAGCAGTTTAGGCGGGAGGGCCCCCTACGAGCAGTACTTC
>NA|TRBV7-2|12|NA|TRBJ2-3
CASSLVGDTQYF
TGTGCCAGCAGCTTAGTAGGAGATACGCAGTATTTT
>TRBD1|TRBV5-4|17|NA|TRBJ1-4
CASSYPTGGGRNEKLFF
TGTGCCAGCAGCTACCCCACAGGGGGCGGTAGGAATGAAAAACTGTTTTTT
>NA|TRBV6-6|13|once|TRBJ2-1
CASSYAGMYEQFF
TGTGCCAGCAGTTACGCAGGGATGTATGAGCAGTTCTTC
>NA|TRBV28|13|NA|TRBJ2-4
CASSTGLPNAQYF
TGTGCCAGCAGTACAGGACTACCCAACGCTCAGTACTTC
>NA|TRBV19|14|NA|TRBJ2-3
CASSIDPGTDTQYF
TGTGCCAGTAGTATAGATCCAGGAACAGATACGCAGTATTTT
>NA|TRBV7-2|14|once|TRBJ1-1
CASSFGQANTEAFF
TGTGCCAGCAGCTTTGGACAAGCGAACACTGAAGCTTTCTTT
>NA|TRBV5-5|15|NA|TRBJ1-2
CASSPHLRGPNGYTF
TGTGCCAGCAGCCCCCATCTTCGGGGGCCAAATGGCTACACCTTC
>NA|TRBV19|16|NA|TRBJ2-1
CASSIGGTGYRNEQFF
TGTGCCAGTAGTATAGGGGGGACGGGGTATCGGAATGAGCAGTTCTTC
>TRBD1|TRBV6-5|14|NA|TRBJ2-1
CASSRQGSYNEQFF
TGTGCCAGCAGTAGACAGGGTTCCTACAATGAGCAGTTCTTC
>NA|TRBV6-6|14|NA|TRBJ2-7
CASSYSLSSYEQYF
TGTGCCAGCAGTTACTCACTAAGCTCCTACGAGCAGTACTTC
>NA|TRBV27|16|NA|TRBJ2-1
CASSLDLLVGSDEQFF
TGTGCCAGCAGCTTAGACCTACTAGTTGGCTCCGATGAGCAGTTCTTC
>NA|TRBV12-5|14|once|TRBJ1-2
CASGLGHANYGYTF
TGTGCTAGTGGTTTGGGCCATGCCAACTATGGCTACACCTTC
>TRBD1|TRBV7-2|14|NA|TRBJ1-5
CASSFGTGGQPQHF
TGTGCCAGCAGCTTTGGGACAGGGGGACAGCCCCAGCATTTT
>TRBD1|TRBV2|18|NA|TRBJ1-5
CASSEGRDRALSNQPQHF
TGTGCCAGCAGTGAAGGGCGGGACAGGGCTTTGAGCAATCAGCCCCAGCATTTT
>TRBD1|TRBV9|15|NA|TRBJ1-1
CASSVVGQVNTEAFF
TGTGCCAGCAGCGTAGTAGGACAGGTGAACACTGAAGCTTTCTTT
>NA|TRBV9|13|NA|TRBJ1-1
CASSVAGWTEAFF
TGTGCCAGCAGCGTAGCAGGTTGGACTGAAGCTTTCTTT
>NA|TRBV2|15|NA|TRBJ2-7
CASRAGDSGTYEQYF
TGTGCCAGCAGAGCCGGGGATAGCGGCACCTACGAGCAGTACTTC
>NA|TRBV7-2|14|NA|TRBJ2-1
CASSLARQVDEQFF
TGTGCCAGCAGCTTAGCCCGACAGGTCGATGAGCAGTTCTTC
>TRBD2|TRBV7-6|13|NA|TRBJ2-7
CASSRAGGYEQYF
TGTGCCAGCAGCCGAGCGGGGGGCTACGAGCAGTACTTC
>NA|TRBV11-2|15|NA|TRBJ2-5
CASSFTLGMGETQYF
TGTGCCAGCAGCTTTACCCTCGGGATGGGAGAGACCCAGTACTTC
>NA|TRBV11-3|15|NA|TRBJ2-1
CASSLVTGSGIVQFF
TGTGCCAGCAGCTTAGTGACAGGCTCCGGAATCGTGCAGTTCTTC
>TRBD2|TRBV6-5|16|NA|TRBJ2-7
CASSYLRTSGSYEQYF
TGTGCCAGCAGTTACCTTCGGACTAGCGGGTCCTACGAGCAGTACTTC
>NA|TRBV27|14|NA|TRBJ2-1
CASSKNQGYNEQFF
TGTGCCAGCAGCAAAAACCAGGGCTACAATGAGCAGTTCTTC
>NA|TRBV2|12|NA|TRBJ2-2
CASSGDTGELFF
TGTGCCAGCAGTGGCGACACCGGGGAGCTGTTTTTT
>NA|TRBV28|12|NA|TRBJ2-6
CASSPNTDVLTF
TGTGCCAGCAGTCCAAACACTGACGTCCTGACTTTC
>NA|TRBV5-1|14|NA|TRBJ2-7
CASSTGPGGREQYF
TGCGCCAGCAGCACGGGTCCTGGGGGGAGGGAGCAGTACTTC
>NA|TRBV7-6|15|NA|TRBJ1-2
CASSFLRGAGYGYTF
TGTGCCAGCAGCTTTCTCCGGGGGGCGGGCTATGGCTACACCTTC
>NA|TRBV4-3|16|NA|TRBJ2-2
CASSQDVSPNTGELFF
TGCGCCAGCAGCCAAGATGTCAGTCCGAACACCGGGGAGCTGTTTTTT
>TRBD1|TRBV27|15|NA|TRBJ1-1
CASSLLTGEGTEAFF
TGTGCCAGCAGTTTACTGACAGGGGAGGGCACTGAAGCTTTCTTT
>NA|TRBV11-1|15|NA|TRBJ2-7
CASSLNRAGAGEQYF
TGTGCCAGCAGCTTAAACCGGGCAGGGGCCGGCGAGCAGTACTTC
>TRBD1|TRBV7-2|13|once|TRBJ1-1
CASSQGTGSEAFF
TGTGCCAGCAGCCAGGGGACAGGCTCTGAAGCTTTCTTT
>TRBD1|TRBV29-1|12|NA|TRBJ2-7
CSVATGGYEQYF
TGCAGCGTGGCAACAGGGGGCTACGAGCAGTACTTC
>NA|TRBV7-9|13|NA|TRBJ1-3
CASSMTEGNTVYF
TGTGCCAGCAGCATGACAGAGGGAAACACCGTATATTTT
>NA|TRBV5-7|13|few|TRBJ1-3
CASSPRDGNTIYF
TGTGCCAGCAGCCCCAGGGATGGAAACACCATATATTTT
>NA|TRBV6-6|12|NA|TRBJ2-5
CASGGPQETQYF
TGTGCCAGTGGGGGGCCGCAAGAGACCCAGTACTTC
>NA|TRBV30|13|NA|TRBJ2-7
CAWSSYKGSEQYF
TGTGCCTGGAGTTCTTATAAGGGCTCCGAGCAGTACTTC
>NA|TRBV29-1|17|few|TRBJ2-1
CSVEDSRYIRPYNEQFF
TGCAGCGTTGAAGATTCCCGTTACATCCGACCTTACAATGAGCAGTTCTTC
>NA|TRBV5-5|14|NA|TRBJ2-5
CASSLVGRQETQYF
TGTGCCAGCAGCTTAGTGGGGCGACAAGAGACCCAGTACTTC
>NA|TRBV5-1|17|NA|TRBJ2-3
CASSLGSPRGSRDTQYF
TGCGCCAGCAGCTTGGGCTCCCCGCGGGGAAGCCGAGATACGCAGTATTTT
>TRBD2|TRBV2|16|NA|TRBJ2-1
CATRKFAGGTYNEQFF
TGTGCCACCAGGAAATTCGCGGGAGGAACCTACAATGAGCAGTTCTTC
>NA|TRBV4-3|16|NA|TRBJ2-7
CASSQDLLRGSYEQYF
TGCGCCAGCAGCCAAGATCTTTTGCGGGGATCCTACGAGCAGTACTTC
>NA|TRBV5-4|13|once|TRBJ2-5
CASSFSTEGTQYF
TGTGCCAGCAGCTTCAGTACGGAGGGGACCCAGTACTTC
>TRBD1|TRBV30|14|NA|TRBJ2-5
CAYTRAGGLETQYF
TGTGCCTACACTAGGGCAGGGGGTTTGGAGACCCAGTACTTC
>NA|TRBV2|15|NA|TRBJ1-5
CASSFVSGGNQPQHF
TGTGCCAGCAGCTTTGTCTCGGGGGGCAATCAGCCCCAGCATTTT
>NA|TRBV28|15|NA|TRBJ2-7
CASRSTGTAAYEQYF
TGTGCCAGCAGGTCTACCGGGACGGCAGCCTACGAGCAGTACTTC
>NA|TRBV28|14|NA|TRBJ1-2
CATVRDPSQNGYTF
TGTGCCACCGTTCGGGATCCCTCGCAAAATGGCTACACCTTC